This TCR beta chain derives from a study of blood T cell repertoires in COVID-19 (dated by TCRdb to 2018 to 2020). Notes on the research overall: Samples from collaborators originated in the United States, Italy and Spain and spanned both the acute and convalescent phases of COVID-19. Subjects who had been exposed to COVID-19, were actively infected with it, or had recovered from it provided the deeply sampled blood TCRbeta repertoires that made up the dataset. The sample metadata nearly always contained a de-identified subject ID, COVID-19 status, age in years and sex. Samples were obtained from the ongoing ImmuneRACE study (first 160 participants) and from 950 to 1,500 subjects provided by 6 global collaborators. HLA class I and class II types, where available, came from metadata supplied by the sample provider rather than from assay-based typing. The repertoires were released in a freely available public database meant as a resource for research on the immune response to SARS-CoV-2. The material from the prospective study consisted of cDNA or gDNA derived from T cells, B-cell-depleted T cells, or PBMCs.

Relative to germline, V is 5 bases shorter and J is 5 bases shorter, with 10 bases between their ends. The CDR3 contains 13 residues, cysteine and phenylalanine counted. The kept DNA is CDR3 alone, 39 bases in frame from the first base. The germline V gene (reference sequence) yields SEHNR for CDR1 and FQNEAQ for CDR2. What the work shows at the level of the full study, not this receptor alone: Clinical and demographic metadata were provided uncurated, with the amount varying by source and participant.

TCRbeta CDR3 regions were amplified from genomic DNA using the immunoSEQ Assay, a bias-controlled multiplex PCR. The published analysis was carried out like this. The number of nucleated cells in each sample was estimated from the amplification of reference gene primers within the assay. To quantify the absolute abundance of each unique TCRbeta CDR3 rearrangement, sequence reads were collapsed and filtered. For each sample, productive Simpson clonality was calculated as the square root of Simpson's diversity index across productive rearrangements. TCRdb holds this immuneACCESS table with in-frame rearrangements only. Some clones are missing; in checked studies, unresolved V genes explain under half, and the rest has no known cause. Clonal size and the V and J genes are those of that table, whereas D and trimming came from the DNA. The sample data list some 260,000 clones, and 88% of these were observed just once. The ten largest account for about 6.7% of the sample.

One collaborating source in Seattle enrolled patients while the patients were actively infected and followed the patients over time throughout the course of disease. The collaborating institutions used their own protocols to collect whole blood in K2EDTA tubes. For TCRbeta analysis, collaborators shipped samples in one of three forms: frozen whole blood, isolated PBMCs, or DNA extracted from either of those sample types. As regards this clone: Its antigen has not been determined. Per-base qualities were not stored, and no clone one base away is much larger.

Sequenced sample: peripheral blood. The V and J segments used are TRBV7-9 and TRBJ1-5; the best D guess is TRBD1, with 6 bases matching. This receptor was taken from a woman aged 30 to 39 with COVID-19, enrolled during active disease. This receptor has the CDR3 CASSRDRHQPQHF. Read as DNA, the sequence is TGTGCCAGCAGCCGCGACAGGCATCAGCCCCAGCATTTT.